The entry below describes one T cell receptor (beta chain). No antigen is known for it. The germline gives CDR1 SGHRS, CDR2 YFSETQ. V gave up 1 base and J gave up 4 bases, with 8 bases separating them. The CDR3 sequence is 13 residues long. TCRdb's table, derived via immunoSEQ multiplex PCR, lists solely in-frame clones and lacks some. Of about 680,000 clones in the sample, around 90% were seen once. The sample comes from a study of Ad26.COV2.S vaccination and SARS-CoV-2 variants. Study context: This donor came from the COV1001 trial of Ad26.COV2.S. Study-wide points: TCR breadth and depth estimates may have understated total T cell responses.

Treatment indicated: about 20 received Ad26.COV2.S at low or high dose, single or two shots; five or six received placebo; per-sample allocation not given. Collection of the samples took place on day 63 after the first injection of vaccine or placebo. Boston supplied an adult donor aged 18-55 years. SARS-CoV-2 spike from the Wuhan strain was encoded by the vaccine, an Ad26 vector. This specimen consisted of peripheral blood, obtained in a trial of Ad26.COV2.S vaccine versus placebo. The chain links TRBV5-1 to TRBJ1-2; unclear D gene. The sequence came from a person between 18 and 60 years old who received the Ad26.COV2.S COVID-19 vaccine or a placebo. In DNA form, the CDR3 reads TGCGCCAGCAGCTTGACCGACCCCTATGGCTACACCTTC. Protein sequence: CASSLTDPYGYTF.